The 4 T cell receptor beta chains in this list originate from one sample, sequenced in a study of blood T cell repertoires in COVID-19. Data came from immunoSEQ multiplex PCR; TCRdb stores just in-frame clones and leaves some out. This sample has over 200,000 clones, with approximately 90% found just once. The sequenced sample consisted of peripheral blood. The source is a woman in her forties with acute or convalescent COVID-19.

As regards this clone: The same CDR3 can be traced to other DNA sequences in this sample. CDR3 in amino acids: CASSPSGGTEAFF. In DNA form, the CDR3 reads TGCGCCAGCAGCCCCTCGGGGGGGACCGAAGCTTTCTTT. The chain recombines TRBV5-1 with TRBJ1-1, with D maybe TRBD1 (5 bases). The CDR3 sequence is 13 residues long. The V and J ends lost 4 bases and 8 bases respectively, with 15 bases between them. Germline V gene data show CDR1 as SGHRS and CDR2 as YFSETQ.

V is TRBV24-1 and J is TRBJ1-2; the match to TRBD1 covers 7 bases. V dropped 3 bases and J dropped 4; count of bases not matched to a gene: 4. The CDR3 contains 14 residues. Germline V gene lookup returns CDR1 KGHDR and CDR2 SFDVKD. The CDR3 bases are TGTGCCACCAGTGATCGACAGGGATCCTATGGCTACACCTTC. It encodes CATSDRQGSYGYTF.

The rearrangement uses TRBV10-3 and TRBJ1-2; D remains ambiguous. Germline V gene sequence: CDR1 ENHRY, CDR2 SYGVKD. V shed 3 bases and J shed 11 bases, with 7 bases lying between them. This CDR3 is built from 10 residues. DNA of the CDR3: TGTGCCATCAGTGACGGAGAGTACACCTTC. Translation gives CAISDGEYTF.

The J gene is TRBJ1-1, the V gene TRBV18; D may be TRBD1 (5 bases). Per germline, CDR1 KGHSH and CDR2 LQKENI. The CDR3 contains 16 residues. The V end was cut by 6 bases, the J end by 4 bases, with 21 bases between. The CDR3 protein is CASSPRAGRLSTEAFF. CDR3 nucleotide sequence: TGTGCCAGCTCCCCTAGGGCAGGGCGTTTGAGCACTGAAGCTTTCTTT. The full variable domain, with the rest looked up from reference TRBV18 and TRBJ1-1, is NAGVMQNPRHLVRRRGQEARLRCSPMKGHSHVYWYRQLPEEGLKFMVYLQKENIIDESGMPKERFSAEFPKEGPSILRIQQVVRGDSAAYFCASSPRAGRLSTEAFFGQGTRLTVV.